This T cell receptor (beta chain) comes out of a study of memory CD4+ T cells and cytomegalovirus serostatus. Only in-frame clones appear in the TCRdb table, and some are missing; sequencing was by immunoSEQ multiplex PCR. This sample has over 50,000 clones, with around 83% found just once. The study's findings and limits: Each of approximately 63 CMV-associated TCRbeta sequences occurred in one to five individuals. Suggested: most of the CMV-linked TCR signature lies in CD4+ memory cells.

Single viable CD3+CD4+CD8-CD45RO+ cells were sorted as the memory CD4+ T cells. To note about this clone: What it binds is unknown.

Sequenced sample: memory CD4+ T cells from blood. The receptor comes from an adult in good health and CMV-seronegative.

CDR3 DNA: TGTGCTAGTGGCCTCTGGACAGGGGGCTTAGCTAACTATGGCTACACCTTC. Its protein is CASGLWTGGLANYGYTF. The chain links TRBV12-5 to TRBJ1-2; 11 nucleotides agree with TRBD1. The CDR3 contains 17 residues. Germline CDR1 and CDR2: LGHNT and FRNRAP. V shed 6 bases, J shed 0 bases, and the junction held 9 bases outside the gene matches.